The 13 T cell receptor beta chains below all came from one sample that was sequenced in a study of persistence of HIV-infected CD4 T cells. The immunoSEQ assay was version 4, run in survey mode. This table comes from immunoSEQ multiplex PCR, and its TCRdb copy is limited to in-frame clones, with some not included. The sample yields about 40,000 clones, roughly 74% seen once. Overlapping HIV-1 Gag 15-mer peptides at around 1 ug per peptide per mL were used. CD40L/CD69 double-negative CD45RO-high memory CD4+ T cells were collected. What these receptors recognize is not known. This material consisted of CD4+ T cells sorted from PBMCs after approximately 20-hour stimulation, taken from a patient who received antiretroviral therapy. Source of these receptors: an adult man with HIV who was CMV-seropositive.

The chain uses TRBV24-1 and TRBJ1-2, with 10 bases fitting TRBD1. The CDR3 runs to 16 residues. Trimming took 4 bases from V and 2 from J; bases not matched to a gene: 6. Germline CDR1 KGHDR, CDR2 SFDVKD. The CDR3 sequence: CATSDPRDRGNYGYTF. Written as DNA, the CDR3 is TGTGCCACCAGTGACCCCCGGGACAGGGGAAACTATGGCTACACCTTC.

The chain carries TRBV13 and TRBJ1-2; 9 bases fit TRBD1. The CDR3 is 14 amino acids. CDR1 and CDR2 from the germline V gene are PRHDT and FYEKMQ (reference sequence). Germline trimming cut 2 bases from V and 7 bases from J; bases unmatched to any gene: 5. CDR3 in DNA: TGTGCCAGCAGCTTAAACGACAGGGGGACTGGCTACACCTTC. Amino acids: CASSLNDRGTGYTF.

This clone was detected a few times. The chain recombines TRBV6-2 or TRBV6-3 with TRBJ1-5; no reliable D call. Per the germline V gene, CDR1 is MNHEY and CDR2 is SVGEGT. V lost 5 bases and J lost 0, with 5 bases in between. The CDR3 contains 13 residues. CDR3: CASSLDSNQPQHF. CDR3 coding DNA: TGTGCCAGCAGTCTGGATAGCAATCAGCCCCAGCATTTT.

The gene calls are TRBV6-2 or TRBV6-3 and TRBJ1-1; 7 nucleotides match TRBD1. V trimming: 4 bases; J trimming: 11 bases; junction bases outside the gene matches: 10. This CDR3 has 13 residues. CDR1 MNHEY and CDR2 SVGEGT come from the germline V gene. The CDR3 bases are TGTGCCAGCAGTTCTGACAGGGCGCCGAGGGCTTTCTTT. This codes for CASSSDRAPRAFF.

The J gene is TRBJ1-2, the V gene TRBV10-2; D gene uncertain. This CDR3 region has 14 residues. The V gene's germline CDR1 is WSHSY and CDR2 SAAADI. Trimming took 1 base from V and 4 from J, leaving 10 bases between them. This chain's CDR3 is CASSEYGSGYGYTF. The CDR3 DNA reads TGCGCCAGCAGTGAGTACGGTTCAGGCTATGGCTACACCTTC.

This clone was detected only a few times. The rearrangement links TRBV5-1 to TRBJ2-7, with TRBD1 matching 8 bases. Unmatched junction bases numbered 4, after V lost 0 bases and J lost 2 bases. CDR3 length equals 15 residues. Germline assignment: CDR1 SGHRS and CDR2 YFSETQ. The CDR3 region has the DNA TGCGCCAGCAGCTTGGAGGGGACAGGCCCCTACGAGCAGTACTTC. It is translated as CASSLEGTGPYEQYF.

The J gene is TRBJ1-6, the V gene TRBV7-2; D uncertain. This CDR3 is 15 amino acids long. Germline assignment: CDR1 SGHTA and CDR2 FQGNSA. The V gene lost 6 bases and the J gene lost 3 bases, with 12 bases spanning the gap. In DNA form, the CDR3 reads TGTGCCAGCAGAGAACCGGGAATCTATAATTCACCCCTCCACTTT. Amino acid sequence: CASREPGIYNSPLHF.

The V and J genes are TRBV5-1 and TRBJ2-1; D is undetermined. The germline V gene encodes CDR1 SGHRS and CDR2 YFSETQ. There are 16 residues in the CDR3. Trimming shortened V by 3 bases and J by 0 bases, and 13 bases separated the two germline ends. The CDR3: CASSSVVRSSYNEQFF. CDR3 coding DNA: TGCGCCAGCAGCTCCGTGGTAAGAAGCTCCTACAATGAGCAGTTCTTC.

J is TRBJ2-7 and V is TRBV3-1 (or the pseudogene TRBV3-2); D is undetermined. The V and J ends lost 5 bases and 4 bases respectively, with 15 bases between them. The germline CDR1 and CDR2 sequences are LGHDT and YNNKEL (reference sequence). The CDR3 is 14 amino acids. This CDR3 reads CASSSYGGSYEQYF. Written as DNA, the CDR3 is TGTGCCAGCAGCTCCTACGGCGGATCTTACGAGCAGTACTTC.

The genes are TRBV5-4 and TRBJ2-2, with 10 bases that match TRBD2. Germline V lookup: CDR1 SGHNT, CDR2 YYREEE (reference sequence). The CDR3 has 16 amino acids. The V gene end was trimmed by 3 bases and the J gene end by 2 bases; junction bases not matched to a gene: 4. CDR3 in amino acids: CASSSRTSGNTGELFF. The CDR3 DNA follows: TGTGCCAGCAGCTCTCGGACTAGCGGAAACACCGGGGAGCTGTTTTTT.

The chain employs TRBV12-3 or TRBV12-4 and TRBJ1-2, with a weak D call TRBD1 (5 bases). V was shortened by 6 bases and J by 4 bases, with 12 bases between the two germline ends. This CDR3 region has 13 residues. DNA for the CDR3: TGTGCCAGCAGCACGACAGTCGTCTATGGCTACACCTTC. Protein: CASSTTVVYGYTF.

This clone was counted only a few times. The chain employs TRBV5-1 and TRBJ1-1, with 8 bases matching TRBD1. The germline V gene has CDR1 SGHRS and CDR2 YFSETQ. V was clipped by 0 bases and J by 8 bases; unmatched bases: 12. The CDR3 sequence is 16 residues long. CDR3 amino acids: CASSLEQGAGVGEAFF. The CDR3 DNA follows: TGCGCCAGCAGCTTGGAGCAGGGGGCGGGAGTCGGGGAAGCTTTCTTT.

This clone was seen a handful of times. The gene calls are TRBV4-3 and TRBJ2-5; 9 nucleotides agree with TRBD1. The CDR3 is made up of 16 amino acids. CDR1 LGHNA and CDR2 YSLEER come from the germline V gene. J lost 7 bases, V lost 1 base, and 10 bases had no gene match. The CDR3 nucleotides are TGCGCCAGCAGCCAAGTCACAGGACAGGGGCCAGGGACCCAGTACTTC. Its protein is CASSQVTGQGPGTQYF.